This TCR beta chain was documented in a study of CD4+ T cells in melanoma. Notes on the study in general: Diverse differentiation states were reported for melanoma neoantigen-specific CD4+ T cells. A reported correlation linked neoantigen-specific CD4+ T cells to CD8+, macrophage and B cell function.

Germline V gene lookup returns CDR1 SQVTM and CDR2 ANQGSEA. V was shortened by 4 bases and J by 2 bases, with 8 bases between the two germline ends. This CDR3 spans 13 amino acids. As for this clone: The antigen is unknown.

Profiling relied on immunoSEQ multiplex PCR, and the TCRdb table lists in-frame clones only, not all of them. Of roughly 3,600 clones listed, more than 70% are singletons. The TCR originated in a human donor with melanoma. The chain carries TRBV29-1 and TRBJ1-4, with D perhaps TRBD1 (5 bases). Sequenced material: tumor tissue. The CDR3 region is CSVGRDTNEKLFF. The CDR3 DNA reads as TGCAGCGTTGGGAGGGACACTAATGAAAAACTGTTTTTT.